This record concerns one TCR beta chain sequence. This record belongs to a study of patients and donors after allogeneic stem cell transplantation. MiXCR, applied by TCRdb to the RT-PCR reads, yields one record per CDR3 protein. The data show 70,000 or so distinct CDR3 sequences, around a quarter seen once. The sequenced sample was blood, either unsorted or a sorted T cell fraction (not recorded which). The clonotype originates from a human donor who was either an allogeneic HSCT recipient or a stem cell or donor lymphocyte infusion donor (not recorded which). It is not recorded whose cells these are; they may come from a transplant donor.

This chain's CDR3 is CASSQVAASSYEQYF. In nucleotides, the CDR3 is TGCGCCAGCAGCCAAGTAGCGGCCAGCTCCTACGAGCAGTACTTC. This chain links TRBV4-1 with TRBJ2-7; TRBD2 might be the D (6 bases). The CDR3 runs to 15 residues. From germline, CDR1 is MGHRA and CDR2 YSYEKL. V was pared by 1 base and J by 0 bases, with 10 bases between.